A single T cell receptor (beta chain) is shown here with its context. The sample comes from a study of cytomegalovirus exposure and HLA in healthy donors. PCR primers comprised 60 Vbeta and 13 Jbeta primers. Assay used: immunoSEQ multiplex PCR; TCRdb lists only in-frame clones, some missing. The sample lists approximately 150,000 clones, 65% to 80% occurring once. Per the germline V gene, CDR1 is SNHLY and CDR2 is FYNNEI. Losses at the gene ends were 7 bases for V and 4 bases for J; bases not matched to a gene: 2. CDR3 length: 14 amino acids. Each donor's status was that of a healthy bone marrow donor.

This receptor was taken from a middle-aged man in good health and CMV-seronegative. J is TRBJ2-1 and V is TRBV2; 12 bases are shared with TRBD2. Specimen: PBMCs. This CDR3 is CASTGTSGYNEQFF. CDR3 nucleotide sequence: TGTGCCAGCACCGGGACTAGCGGGTACAATGAGCAGTTCTTC.